There are many counts of the clone carrying this T cell receptor (beta chain). Its antigen is not known. Germline values: CDR1 DFQATT, CDR2 SNEGSKA (reference sequence). The CDR3 consists of 15 residues. The V and J ends lost 0 bases and 2 bases, in that order; junction bases with no gene match: 6. This entry comes from a study of breast tumors, draining lymph nodes, adjacent tissues. Points from the study as a whole: Compared with lymph nodes, tumors were less diverse; compared with nontumor tissue, more. That most tumor T cells come from lymph nodes remained unproven. Tumor and nontumor repertoires were significantly more similar in luminal-like than in basal-like breast cancer. The data were judged consistent with most tumor T cells coming from lymph node and expanding in tumor.

TCRdb passed the multiplex PCR reads through MiXCR, listing each CDR3 protein once. The data show fewer than 150,000 distinct CDR3 sequences, around 20% seen once. Axillary draining lymph nodes of breast cancer patients supplied the node samples. The TCR sequence derives from a female donor with breast cancer. Some clones in this sample may be carry-over from other donors' samples. Sequences were obtained from axillary lymph node tissue. This chain uses TRBV20-1 with TRBJ2-5; 7 nucleotides align to TRBD2. As DNA, the CDR3 is TGCAGTGCTAGAGATGGGGGGACTATACAAGAGACCCAGTACTTC. Residues: CSARDGGTIQETQYF.